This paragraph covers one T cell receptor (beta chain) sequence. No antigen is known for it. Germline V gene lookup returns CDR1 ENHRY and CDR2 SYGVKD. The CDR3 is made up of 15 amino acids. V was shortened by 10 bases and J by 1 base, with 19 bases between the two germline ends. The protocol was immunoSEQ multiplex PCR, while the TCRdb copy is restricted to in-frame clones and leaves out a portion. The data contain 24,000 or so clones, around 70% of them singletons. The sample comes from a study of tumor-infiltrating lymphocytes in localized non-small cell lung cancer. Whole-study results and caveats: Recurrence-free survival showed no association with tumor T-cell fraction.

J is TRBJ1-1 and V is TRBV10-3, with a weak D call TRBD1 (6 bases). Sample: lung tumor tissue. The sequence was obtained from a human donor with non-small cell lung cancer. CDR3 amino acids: CASIPPRGGNTEAFF. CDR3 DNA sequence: TGTGCCAGCATCCCCCCCAGGGGCGGGAACACTGAAGCTTTCTTT.